Here is one TCR beta chain with its context. Its antigen is undetermined. This record comes from a study of CD8+ T cells in alopecia areata. Findings and caveats of the study: Expanded CD8+ clones among the top 100, as well as scalp clonality, were significantly decreased by tofacitinib.

Trimming removed 3 bases from V and 8 bases from J, with 11 bases in between. In germline, CDR1 is SNHLY, CDR2 FYNNEI. This CDR3 is built from 13 residues. The treatment was: oral pan-JAK inhibitor, 5-10 mg twice daily. Extraction of RNA preceded its reverse transcription into cDNA, which served as the sequencing template. Repertoires were generated with immunoSEQ multiplex PCR, while TCRdb's copy carries only in-frame clones and drops some. Found here are more than 200,000 clones, over 40% of them singletons; the top ten hold over 2.5%. The sample was CD4+ T cells sorted from blood, taken at approximately week 36, from a patient treated with tofacitinib. The chain is built from TRBV2 and TRBJ2-1, with D hard to call. This TCR was sampled from a human donor with alopecia areata. Here the CDR3 reads CASSETAKHEQFF. The CDR3 bases are TGTGCCAGCAGTGAGACGGCGAAGCATGAGCAGTTCTTC.